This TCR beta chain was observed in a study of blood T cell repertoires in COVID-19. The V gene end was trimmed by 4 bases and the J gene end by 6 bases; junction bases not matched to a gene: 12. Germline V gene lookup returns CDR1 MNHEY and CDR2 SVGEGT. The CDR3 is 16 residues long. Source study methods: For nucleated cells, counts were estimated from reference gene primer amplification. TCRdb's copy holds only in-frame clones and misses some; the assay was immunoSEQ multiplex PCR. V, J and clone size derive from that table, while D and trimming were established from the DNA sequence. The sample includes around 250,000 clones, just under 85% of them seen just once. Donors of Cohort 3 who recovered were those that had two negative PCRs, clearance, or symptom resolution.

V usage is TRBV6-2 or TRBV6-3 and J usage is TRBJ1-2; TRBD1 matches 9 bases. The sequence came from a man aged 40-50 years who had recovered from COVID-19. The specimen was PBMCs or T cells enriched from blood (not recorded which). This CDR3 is CASSSSSGTGKNGYTF. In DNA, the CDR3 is TGTGCCAGCAGTTCGTCTTCCGGGACAGGGAAGAATGGCTACACCTTC.